These 19 T cell receptor beta chains were sequenced from one sample in a study of T cells in localized non-small cell lung cancer. Sequencing used immunoSEQ multiplex PCR; TCRdb keeps in-frame clones, though not all of them. The repertoire holds some 56,000 clones, with 86% as singletons. The input for sequencing was peripheral blood, taken before any cancer treatment. These receptors all stem from a woman between 35 and 75 years old with stage I lung adenocarcinoma.

The chain combines TRBV29-1 with TRBJ1-1; perhaps TRBD1 as D (6 bases). The CDR3 contains 13 residues. Germline V gene lookup returns CDR1 SQVTM and CDR2 ANQGSEA. Trimming shortened V by 4 bases and J by 8 bases, and 17 bases separated the two germline ends. The CDR3 sequence is CSVGRRQAPEAFF. In DNA form, the CDR3 reads TGCAGCGTTGGTCGGAGACAGGCACCAGAAGCTTTCTTT.

The CDR3 nucleotides are TGTGCCAGCAGCTTGGCTGGCGGGGGCGGATACGAGCAGTACTTC. Protein sequence: CASSLAGGGGYEQYF. V gene TRBV5-4 combines with J gene TRBJ2-7; tentative D call: TRBD2 (7 bases). V was cut by 0 bases and J by 4 bases, with 14 bases left in between. Germline V gene lookup returns CDR1 SGHNT and CDR2 YYREEE (reference sequence). The CDR3 is made up of 15 amino acids.

The J gene is TRBJ2-7, the V gene TRBV7-9; D gene ambiguous. Germline values: CDR1 SEHNR, CDR2 FQNEAQ (reference sequence). V lost 1 base and J lost 0, with 19 bases in between. This CDR3 comprises 18 residues. In nucleotides, the CDR3 is TGTGCCAGCAGCTTAGACTCTCCCTCCCTTCTGAGCTCCTACGAGCAGTACTTC. Its translation: CASSLDSPSLLSSYEQYF.

This chain links TRBV6-5 with TRBJ1-5; the match to TRBD1 covers 7 bases. This CDR3 has 13 amino acids. Germline trimming cut 9 bases from V and 4 bases from J; bases unmatched to any gene: 6. Germline V gives CDR1 MNHEY, CDR2 SVGAGI. CDR3 nucleotide sequence: TGTGCCAGTCACAGGGGACCGAATCAGCCCCAGCATTTT. This sequence encodes CASHRGPNQPQHF.

The CDR3 loop is CASSVGVPGNTIYF. The CDR3 DNA follows: TGTGCCAGCAGCGTAGGGGTACCGGGAAACACCATATATTTT. The chain joins TRBV9 to TRBJ1-3; no clear D. CDR3 length: 14 residues. The V end was cut by 0 bases, the J end by 4 bases, with 8 bases between. Germline values: CDR1 SGDLS, CDR2 YYNGEE.

The chain has TRBV13 and TRBJ2-3; 7 bases agree with TRBD1. The CDR3 extends over 17 amino acids. V lost 2 bases, J lost 4 bases, and 12 bases stayed unmatched. Germline V gene data show CDR1 as PRHDT and CDR2 as FYEKMQ (reference sequence). The CDR3 DNA is TGTGCCAGCAGCTTATACCACATGGGACAGCGCTCAGATACGCAGTATTTT. Amino acid sequence: CASSLYHMGQRSDTQYF.

This clone came up a few times. The rearrangement links TRBV6-5 to TRBJ2-1; D not certain. Trimming removed 6 bases at V and 0 bases at J, with 9 bases between. Germline V lookup: CDR1 MNHEY, CDR2 SVGAGI. The CDR3 is made up of 14 amino acids. CDR3 in amino acids: CASSRVGSYNEQFF. CDR3 sequence (DNA): TGTGCCAGCAGCCGGGTGGGCTCCTACAATGAGCAGTTCTTC.

This clone came up a few times. The J gene is TRBJ2-7, the V gene TRBV7-9, with D possibly being TRBD1 (6 bases). The CDR3 covers 14 residues. Germline V gives CDR1 SEHNR, CDR2 FQNEAQ (reference sequence). Trimming removed 5 bases from V and 5 bases from J, with 16 bases in between. The CDR3: CASSISLTGHEQYF. CDR3 coding DNA: TGTGCCAGCAGCATCTCACTAACAGGGCACGAGCAGTACTTC.

This chain joins TRBV9 and TRBJ2-1; D is ambiguous. CDR1 is SGDLS, CDR2 YYNGEE, per germline. Trimming pared 0 bases from V and 6 bases from J, leaving 7 bases between. This CDR3 comprises 13 residues. CDR3 DNA: TGTGCCAGCAGCGTAGCGTCTTTCAATGAGCAGTTCTTC. It yields the protein CASSVASFNEQFF.

This clone was detected once. The DNA of the CDR3 is TGTGCCTGGACGAGGTCGAGCAATCAGCCCCAGCATTTT. It specifies CAWTRSSNQPQHF. The chain links TRBV30 to TRBJ1-5; D remains unclear. The germline V gene has CDR1 GTSNPN and CDR2 SVGIG (reference sequence). The CDR3 extends over 13 amino acids. The ends were cut back, 4 bases at V and 1 base at J, with 8 bases in the middle.

Worth noting for this clone: This sample also contains other DNA sequences that code for the same CDR3. The J gene is TRBJ1-1, the V gene TRBV6-5; D ambiguous. Germline lookup yields CDR1 MNHEY and CDR2 SVGAGI. The CDR3 covers 13 residues. The V and J ends lost 6 bases and 2 bases respectively, with 10 bases between them. The CDR3 nucleotides read TGTGCCAGCAGCCAACGAGTAAACACTGAAGCTTTCTTT. Translation gives CASSQRVNTEAFF.

This sequence joins TRBV10-3 and TRBJ2-5, with D possibly being TRBD2 (6 bases). Per the germline V gene, CDR1 is ENHRY and CDR2 is SYGVKD. The CDR3 has 13 residues. Trimming removed 4 bases at V and 4 bases at J, with 10 bases between. The CDR3 DNA sequence: TGTGCCATCAGTGGGGACTCTCGAGAGACCCAGTACTTC. It encodes CAISGDSRETQYF.

The rearrangement joins TRBV7-6 to TRBJ2-5; D remains unclear. Germline V gene sequence: CDR1 SGHVS, CDR2 FNYEAQ. The CDR3 spans 13 residues. Trimming stripped 1 base from V and 7 bases from J, with 10 bases between. The CDR3 region is CASSLGPEGTQYF. The DNA for the CDR3 is TGTGCCAGCAGCTTAGGGCCGGAAGGGACCCAGTACTTC.

The chain couples TRBV7-2 to TRBJ2-7; D call uncertain. Trimming removed 3 bases at V and 2 bases at J, with 20 bases between. The CDR3 consists of 17 residues. The germline gives CDR1 SGHTA, CDR2 FQGNSA. In DNA form, the CDR3 reads TGTGCCAGCAGCTTCATGGCCCCGTCGGGCAAAGCCTACGAGCAGTACTTC. Protein: CASSFMAPSGKAYEQYF.

The J gene is TRBJ2-7, the V gene TRBV4-3; a possible D gene is TRBD1 (6 bases). The germline CDR1 and CDR2 sequences are LGHNA and YSLEER. V gave up 2 bases and J gave up 7 bases, with 24 bases separating them. This CDR3 has 17 residues. CDR3 in amino acids: CASSQPWATGGSGEQYF. The CDR3, as DNA: TGCGCCAGCAGCCAACCCTGGGCGACAGGAGGTTCAGGAGAGCAGTACTTC.

The chain uses TRBV5-1 and TRBJ2-7, with TRBD1 identical over 9 bases. J lost 5 bases, V lost 4 bases, and 7 bases had no gene match. The germline V gene has CDR1 SGHRS and CDR2 YFSETQ. The CDR3 extends over 14 amino acids. CDR3: CASSGWDREDEQYF. CDR3 bases: TGCGCCAGCAGCGGATGGGACAGGGAAGACGAGCAGTACTTC.

The V call is TRBV28, the J call TRBJ1-1; 7 nucleotides align to TRBD1. The germline CDR1 and CDR2 sequences are MDHEN and SYDVKM. V was pared by 2 bases and J by 5 bases, with 8 bases of the junction left unmatched. This CDR3 spans 15 amino acids. The CDR3 nucleotides read TGTGCCAGCAGTTTAATAAAGGGGGCGCGGACTGAAGCTTTCTTT. Protein product: CASSLIKGARTEAFF.

The rearrangement links TRBV25-1 to TRBJ1-3, with unresolved D. The V gene lost 8 bases and the J gene lost 2 bases, with 13 bases spanning the gap. Germline lookup yields CDR1 MGHDK and CDR2 SYGVNS. The CDR3 covers 14 residues. CDR3 amino acids: CASGQLGPGNTIYF. The CDR3 DNA sequence: TGTGCCAGCGGCCAACTGGGTCCTGGAAACACCATATATTTT.

V and J are TRBV7-2 and TRBJ2-2, with 7 bases fitting TRBD2. The CDR3 runs to 15 residues. The V gene end was trimmed by 8 bases and the J gene end by 4 bases; junction bases not matched to a gene: 10. Germline CDR1 reads SGHTA; CDR2 reads FQGNSA. The CDR3 DNA is TGTGCCAGCCTAAGTCGGGGGGTGGGCACCGGGGAGCTGTTTTTT. This translates into CASLSRGVGTGELFF.